These 3 T cell receptor beta chains were all obtained from the same sample, sequenced in a study of shared clonotypes between healthy human individuals. Method: immunoSEQ multiplex PCR; TCRdb's copy keeps in-frame clones and lacks some. This repertoire shows 2,500,000 or so clones, 85% to 95% found once; its top ten account for 0.37%. Sequenced input: naive CD4+ T cells from PBMCs. Sample subset: CD45RA+ positively selected. These receptor sequences come from a man between 18 and 29 years old in good health. Some clones in this sample may be carry-over from other donors' samples.

CDR3 in amino acids: CASSLRAVANTGELFF. The CDR3 nucleotides read TGTGCCAGCAGCTTGAGGGCAGTGGCGAACACCGGGGAGCTGTTTTTT. J is TRBJ2-2 and V is TRBV7-3, with a weak D call TRBD2 (5 bases). Deletions cut 3 bases from V and 0 bases from J, with 11 bases between. The germline V gene has CDR1 SGHTA and CDR2 FQGTGA. The CDR3 contains 16 residues.

This rearrangement joins TRBV5-4 to TRBJ2-7; no definite D call. V was clipped by 2 bases and J by 6 bases, with 9 bases between them. Germline V gives CDR1 SGHNT, CDR2 YYREEE (reference sequence). This CDR3 has 12 amino acids. The CDR3 sequence is CASSFIGSEQYF. The CDR3 nucleotides read TGTGCCAGCAGCTTCATTGGGTCCGAGCAGTACTTC. The whole variable domain, remainder taken from reference TRBV5-4 and TRBJ2-7, is ETGVTQSPTHLIKTRGQQVTLRCSSQSGHNTVSWYQQALGQGPQFIFQYYREEENGRGNFPPRFSGLQFPNYSSELNVNALELDDSALYLCASSFIGSEQYFGPGTRLTVT.

This rearrangement joins TRBV7-6 to TRBJ2-5; D perhaps matches TRBD2 (7 bases). Germline lookup yields CDR1 SGHVS and CDR2 FNYEAQ. This CDR3 comprises 14 residues. V lost 1 base and J lost 5, with 11 bases in between. Here the CDR3 reads CASSLGGGHETQYF. CDR3 nucleotide sequence: TGTGCCAGCAGCTTAGGCGGGGGCCATGAGACCCAGTACTTC.